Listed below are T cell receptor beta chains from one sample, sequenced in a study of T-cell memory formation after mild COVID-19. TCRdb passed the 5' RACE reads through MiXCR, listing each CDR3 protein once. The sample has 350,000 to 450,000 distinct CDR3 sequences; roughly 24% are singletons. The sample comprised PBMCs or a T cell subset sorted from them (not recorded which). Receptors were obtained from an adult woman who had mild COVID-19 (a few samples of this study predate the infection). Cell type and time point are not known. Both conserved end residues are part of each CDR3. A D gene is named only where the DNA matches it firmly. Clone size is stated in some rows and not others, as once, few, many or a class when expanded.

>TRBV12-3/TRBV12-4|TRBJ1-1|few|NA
CASSLSGADTEAFF
TGTGCCAGCAGTTTAAGTGGGGCGGACACTGAAGCTTTCTTT
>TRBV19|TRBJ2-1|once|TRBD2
CASKEEGLASLDEQFF
TGTGCCAGTAAAGAAGAAGGACTAGCAAGTCTCGATGAGCAGTTCTTC
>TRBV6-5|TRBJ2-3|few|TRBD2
CASSLSGKVDTQYF
TGTGCCAGCAGCCTCAGCGGGAAAGTAGATACGCAGTATTTT
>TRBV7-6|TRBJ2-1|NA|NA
CASSSWGEQFF
TGTGCCAGCAGCTCCTGGGGTGAGCAGTTCTTC
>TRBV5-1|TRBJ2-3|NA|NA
CASSPWMETGTDTQYF
TGCGCCAGCAGCCCCTGGATGGAAACGGGCACAGATACGCAGTATTTT
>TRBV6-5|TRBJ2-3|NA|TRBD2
CASSLSRGGRVTDTQYF
TGTGCCAGCAGTTTATCCCGGGGAGGGAGAGTTACAGATACGCAGTATTTT
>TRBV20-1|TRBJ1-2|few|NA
CSAPDMRNYGYTF
TGCAGTGCCCCGGACATGAGAAACTATGGCTACACCTTC
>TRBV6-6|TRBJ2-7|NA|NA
CASSYSDSHSYEQYF
TGTGCCAGCAGTTACTCGGATTCTCACTCCTACGAGCAGTACTTC
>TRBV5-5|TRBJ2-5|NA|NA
CASSLEWVETQYF
TGTGCCAGCAGCTTGGAATGGGTGGAGACCCAGTACTTC
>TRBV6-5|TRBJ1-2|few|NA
CASSRWDRNYGYTF
TGTGCCAGCAGCCGGTGGGACCGCAACTATGGCTACACCTTC
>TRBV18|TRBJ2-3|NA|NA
CASTQRIASTDTQYF
TGTGCCAGCACGCAAAGAATCGCTAGCACAGATACGCAGTATTTT
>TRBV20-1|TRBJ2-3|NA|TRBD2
CSAPRLAVTDTQYF
TGCAGTGCTCCAAGACTAGCGGTCACAGATACGCAGTATTTT
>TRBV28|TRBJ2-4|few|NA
CASSHRNLAKNIQYF
TGTGCCAGCAGCCATAGGAATCTAGCCAAAAACATTCAGTACTTC
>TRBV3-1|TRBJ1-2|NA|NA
CATLGAAGYGYTF
TGTGCCACCTTAGGAGCGGCCGGCTATGGCTACACCTTC
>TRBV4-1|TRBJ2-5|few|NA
CASSQEGRGGKETQYF
TGCGCCAGCAGCCAAGAGGGCCGGGGAGGAAAAGAGACCCAGTACTTC
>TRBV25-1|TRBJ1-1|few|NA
CASSDPNTEAFF
TGTGCCAGCAGTGACCCGAACACTGAAGCTTTCTTT
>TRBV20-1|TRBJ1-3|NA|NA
CSAPEPARGNTIYF
TGCAGTGCTCCTGAACCCGCGAGAGGAAACACCATATATTTT
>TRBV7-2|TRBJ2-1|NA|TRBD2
CASSLWRTSGSGEQFF
TGTGCCAGCAGCTTATGGCGGACTAGCGGGAGTGGTGAGCAGTTCTTC
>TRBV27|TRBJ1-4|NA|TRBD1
CACGGQAFGKLFF
TGTGCCTGTGGGGGACAGGCGTTTGGAAAACTGTTTTTT
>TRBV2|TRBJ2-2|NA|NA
CASGNRHGTGELFF
TGTGCCAGCGGGAACAGACATGGGACCGGGGAGCTGTTTTTT
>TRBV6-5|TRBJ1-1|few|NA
CASSYEASNTEAFF
TGTGCCAGCAGTTACGAGGCCAGTAACACTGAAGCTTTCTTT
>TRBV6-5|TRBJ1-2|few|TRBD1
CASSLTGTHGYTF
TGTGCCAGCAGTCTGACAGGGACCCATGGCTACACCTTC
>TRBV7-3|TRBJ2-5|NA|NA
CASSQAPGPQETQYF
TGTGCCAGCAGCCAGGCCCCCGGGCCCCAAGAGACCCAGTACTTC
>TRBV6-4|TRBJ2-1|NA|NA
CASSDFGHNEQFF
TGTGCCAGCAGTGATTTTGGACACAATGAGCAGTTCTTC
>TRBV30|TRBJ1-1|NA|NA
CAGRGAGGAFF
TGTGCCGGAAGGGGCGCTGGGGGAGCTTTCTTT
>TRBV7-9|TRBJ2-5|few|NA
CASSQRDSGSYQETQYF
TGTGCCAGCAGCCAACGGGATTCCGGGAGTTACCAAGAGACCCAGTACTTC
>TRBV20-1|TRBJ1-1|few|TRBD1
CSARTGGPTEAFF
TGCAGTGCTAGGACAGGGGGCCCCACTGAAGCTTTCTTT
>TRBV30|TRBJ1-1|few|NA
CAWTRPLGLNTEAFF
TGTGCCTGGACCAGACCCCTCGGGTTAAACACTGAAGCTTTCTTT
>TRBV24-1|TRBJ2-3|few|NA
CATSDRQITDTQYF
TGTGCCACCAGTGATCGGCAGATCACAGATACGCAGTATTTT
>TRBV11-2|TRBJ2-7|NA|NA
CASSFGLPGTYEQYF
TGTGCCAGCAGCTTCGGACTCCCAGGTACCTACGAGCAGTACTTC
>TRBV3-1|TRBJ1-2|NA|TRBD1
CASSQARGQKSNYGYTF
TGTGCCAGCAGCCAAGCCCGGGGACAGAAGTCTAACTATGGCTACACCTTC
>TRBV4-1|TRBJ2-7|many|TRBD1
CASSHDRGYEQYF
TGCGCCAGCAGCCATGACAGGGGCTACGAGCAGTACTTC
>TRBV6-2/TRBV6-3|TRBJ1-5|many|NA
CASSSYSGNQPQHF
TGTGCCAGCAGTTCTTACAGTGGCAATCAGCCCCAGCATTTT
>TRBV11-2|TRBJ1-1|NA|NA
CASSLWAGMNTEAFF
TGTGCCAGCAGCTTATGGGCAGGAATGAACACTGAAGCTTTCTTT
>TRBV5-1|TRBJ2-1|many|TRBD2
CASRRTSGNNEQFF
TGCGCCAGCAGGCGGACTAGCGGCAACAATGAGCAGTTCTTC